These 9 T cell receptor beta chains were sequenced from one sample in a study of T cell responses to AZD1222 COVID-19 vaccine. Some clones are missing from TCRdb's copy, which holds only in-frame ones; the method was immunoSEQ multiplex PCR. The table lists approximately 150,000 clones, roughly 93% of them singletons. Sequences were derived from peripheral blood, sampled on day 0 of AZD1222 vaccination. These TCRs come from an adult in good health.

This chain links TRBV19 with TRBJ2-3, with no clear D. The germline V gene encodes CDR1 LNHDA and CDR2 SQIVND (reference sequence). CDR3 size: 12 residues. V dropped 4 bases and J dropped 2 bases, with 4 bases sitting between them. The CDR3 region has the DNA TGTGCCAGTAGTAGATACACAGATACGCAGTATTTT. Translating it yields CASSRYTDTQYF.

This chain connects TRBV3-1 (or the pseudogene TRBV3-2) to TRBJ2-5; TRBD2 agrees at 14 bases. The CDR3 sequence is 16 residues long. The germline CDR1 and CDR2 sequences are LGHDT and YNNKEL (reference sequence). The ends lost 4 bases at V and 5 bases at J; junction bases unmatched: 6. In DNA form, the CDR3 reads TGTGCCAGCAGCCGGACTAGCGGGAGGCGATGGGAGACCCAGTACTTC. Amino acids: CASSRTSGRRWETQYF.

The chain links TRBV28 to TRBJ2-7; D unclear. Germline-derived CDR1 and CDR2 are MDHEN and SYDVKM. The CDR3 length is 11 residues. Trimming took off 3 bases at V and 6 bases at J, with 6 bases between the two ends. The CDR3, as DNA: TGTGCCAGCAGTTTGCTGGGCGAGCAGTACTTC. Translating it yields CASSLLGEQYF.

The chain is built from TRBV6-5 and TRBJ2-3, with TRBD2 matching 8 bases. V shed 6 bases and J 7 bases; nucleotides not matched to a gene: 9. Germline CDR1 reads MNHEY; CDR2 reads SVGAGI. The CDR3 is 14 amino acids. CDR3 DNA: TGTGCCAGCAGCCCAAGGACTAGCCGAAATACGCAGTATTTT. Protein: CASSPRTSRNTQYF.

The gene calls are TRBV11-2 and TRBJ1-4; D unresolved. V lost 5 bases, J lost 10 bases, and 23 bases lay in between. Germline CDR1 reads SGHAT; CDR2 reads FQNNGV. CDR3 length: 16 amino acids. CDR3: CASSIQETLVWGKLFF. For the CDR3, the DNA is TGTGCCAGCAGCATTCAAGAGACCCTGGTTTGGGGAAAACTGTTTTTT.

This clone was picked up one time. The rearrangement links TRBV20-1 to TRBJ1-5; D is unclear. Germline V lookup: CDR1 DFQATT, CDR2 SNEGSKA (reference sequence). The V end lost 3 bases, the J end lost 4 bases, and 13 bases lay between the germline ends. The CDR3 runs 14 residues. CDR3 DNA: TGCAGTGCTAGTTCGGCACAGCGTAATCAGCCCCAGCATTTT. Residues: CSASSAQRNQPQHF.

This chain joins TRBV7-2 and TRBJ2-3; no reliable D call. Trimming pared 1 base from V and 1 base from J, leaving 6 bases between. Per the germline V gene, CDR1 is SGHTA and CDR2 is FQGNSA. The CDR3 covers 14 residues. The CDR3 is CASSLDGGTDTQYF. The CDR3 coding sequence is TGTGCCAGCAGCTTAGACGGAGGCACAGATACGCAGTATTTT.

This chain links TRBV7-8 with TRBJ2-7; D is unresolved. Deletions cut 1 base from V and 3 bases from J, with 7 bases between. The CDR3 covers 13 residues. Germline V CDR1 and CDR2: SGHVS, FQNEAQ. CDR3 nucleotides: TGTGCCAGCAGCTTAGAAAGATTCTACGAGCAGTACTTC. This encodes CASSLERFYEQYF.

The rearrangement links TRBV24-1 to TRBJ2-7; TRBD1 matches at 11 bases. The CDR3 length is 13 residues. Trimming cost V 9 bases and J 8 bases; bases outside gene matches: 8. Germline values: CDR1 KGHDR, CDR2 SFDVKD. This chain's CDR3 is CATSGTGGAKQYF. CDR3 DNA sequence: TGTGCCACCTCCGGGACAGGGGGGGCCAAGCAGTACTTC.